This TCR beta chain was captured by sequencing in a study of vaccination and CD4 T cells after COVID-19. Treatment here: roughly 10-day PBMC culture with coronavirus spike peptide pools or control peptides (ViraFEST assay). This clonotype was observed a single time. Its antigen remains unknown. Oncomine TCR Beta short-read sequencing was applied to DNA from cultured CD4+ T cells. One entry per CDR3 protein results from TCRdb running MiXCR on the PCR reads. The sample lists over 10,000 distinct CDR3 sequences, about two fifths occurring once. Sequencing was performed on CD4+ T cells from blood, cultured in vitro. This TCR was recovered from a human donor who had recovered from COVID-19.

CDR3 region: CAISERGKVWFF. The DNA for the CDR3 is TGTGCCATCAGTGAAAGGGGGAAGGTTTGGTTCTTC. This chain connects TRBV10-3 to TRBJ2-1, with D possibly TRBD1 on 6 matching bases. The germline gives CDR1 ENHRY, CDR2 SYGVKD. This CDR3 is built from 12 residues. Trimming removed 3 bases at V and 15 bases at J, with 15 bases between.